Presented here are 9 T cell receptor beta chains from one specimen sequenced in a study of blood T cell repertoires in COVID-19. The assay was immunoSEQ multiplex PCR, and TCRdb's table has in-frame clones only and misses some. The sample has some 150,000 clones, 82% seen once. Sequences were obtained from peripheral blood. These receptors all come from a woman over 75 with acute or convalescent COVID-19.

This rearrangement joins TRBV5-1 to TRBJ2-5, with a possible D match to TRBD2 (6 bases). Trimming stripped 5 bases from V and 5 bases from J, with 13 bases between. Germline V gives CDR1 SGHRS, CDR2 YFSETQ. This CDR3 region has 13 residues. CDR3 in amino acids: CASSSLAGETQYF. Written as DNA, the CDR3 is TGCGCCAGCAGTTCCTTGGCGGGGGAGACCCAGTACTTC.

This rearrangement joins TRBV2 to TRBJ2-1; D is perhaps TRBD2 (7 bases). Germline assignment: CDR1 SNHLY and CDR2 FYNNEI. CDR3 length: 14 residues. Trimming cost V 7 bases and J 8 bases, with 18 bases left between them. The CDR3 DNA is TGTGCCAGCAACGGGGGGCAGGTTTTATATGAGCAGTTCTTC. It specifies CASNGGQVLYEQFF.

This clone appeared a single time. The chain carries TRBV7-9 and TRBJ1-2; 7 bases align to TRBD1. The CDR3 length is 14 residues. The V gene's germline CDR1 is SEHNR and CDR2 FQNEAQ (reference sequence). The J segment lost 4 bases and the V segment lost 2 bases, leaving 4 bases of the junction unmatched. The CDR3 here is CASSLSDRVYGYTF. The CDR3 DNA is TGTGCCAGCAGCTTATCAGACAGGGTCTATGGCTACACCTTC.

This clone was seen a few times. The chain's CDR3 is CASSRSPLASTDTQYF. As DNA, the CDR3 is TGTGCCAGCTCACGCTCCCCACTAGCATCGACAGATACGCAGTATTTT. The V gene is TRBV18, the J gene TRBJ2-3; weak D call: TRBD2 (6 bases). CDR1 and CDR2 (germline): KGHSH, LQKENI. The CDR3 has 16 residues. Deletions cut 4 bases from V and 3 bases from J, with 17 bases between.

For the CDR3, the DNA is TGTGCCACCGGGGGTGATATGGCTCAGCCCCAGCATTTT. Translated, it gives CATGGDMAQPQHF. The chain is built from TRBV10-3 and TRBJ1-5; tentative D call: TRBD1 (5 bases). V lost 10 bases and J 6 bases, leaving 16 bases between the germline ends. Germline V gene lookup returns CDR1 ENHRY and CDR2 SYGVKD. The CDR3 sequence is 13 residues long.

This chain connects TRBV24-1 to TRBJ2-3; D call uncertain. Germline loops: CDR1 KGHDR, CDR2 SFDVKD. This CDR3 has 15 residues. Deletions cut 4 bases from V and 2 bases from J, with 12 bases between. CDR3 region: CATSENGLVTDTQYF. CDR3 DNA: TGTGCCACCAGTGAGAATGGGCTGGTCACAGATACGCAGTATTTT.

This rearrangement joins TRBV4-2 to TRBJ2-7, with 11 bases lining up with TRBD2. Germline-derived CDR1 and CDR2 are LGHNA and YNFKEQ. This CDR3 region has 14 residues. Trimming took 3 bases from V and 6 from J; bases not matched to a gene: 4. CDR3 DNA sequence: TGTGCCAGCAGCCAGGCCGGGACTAGCGGCGAGCAGTACTTC. This translates into CASSQAGTSGEQYF.

CDR3 in DNA: TGTGCCAGCAGTCCCACCGGACAGGGGGGAACTTTCTTT. Translation: CASSPTGQGGTFF. This chain joins TRBV12-3 or TRBV12-4 and TRBJ1-1; 10 nucleotides align to TRBD1. V lost 5 bases, J lost 12 bases, and 9 bases stayed unmatched. The CDR3 sequence is 13 residues long.

The J gene is TRBJ2-5, the V gene TRBV10-3; 8 nucleotides align to TRBD2. The CDR3 runs 14 residues. Germline trimming cut 10 bases from V and 1 base from J; bases unmatched to any gene: 8. CDR1 is ENHRY and CDR2 is SYGVKD in the germline V gene. The CDR3 is CATTRGGRQETQYF. Written as DNA, the CDR3 is TGTGCCACCACCCGGGGGGGGCGCCAAGAGACCCAGTACTTC.